This T cell receptor (beta chain) was observed in a study of response to subunit inactivated influenza vaccine. TCRdb ran MiXCR on the RT-PCR reads and lists one entry per CDR3 protein. Among around 500,000 distinct CDR3 sequences, approximately 11% were seen once, and the ten largest hold roughly 12%. This clonotype was observed at least ten times. Its antigen remains unknown. Trimming shortened V by 4 bases and J by 1 base, and 10 bases separated the two germline ends. The CDR3 is 14 amino acids. The germline V gene encodes CDR1 DFQATT and CDR2 SNEGSKA (reference sequence). Study outcomes and limitations: Authors proposed each seasonal influenza vaccination draws in few new T cells.

The receptor was isolated from a man aged 50 or older who received an inactivated influenza vaccine. The genes are TRBV20-1 and TRBJ2-2; D unresolved. Sequences were derived from PBMCs from blood, sampled 40 to 50 days after vaccination. DNA for the CDR3: TGCAGTGCTAAAGGGCCCTTGAACACCGGGGAGCTGTTTTTT. Encoded protein: CSAKGPLNTGELFF.